This TCR beta chain was sequenced in a study of blood T cell repertoires in COVID-19. Across the study: Collection of acute and convalescent COVID-19 samples took place in the United States, Italy and Spain. PBMCs, B-cell-depleted T cells, or T cells were the source of the cDNA or gDNA that made up the material.

J was trimmed by 4 bases and V by 4 bases; bases with no gene match: 3. Germline V CDR1 and CDR2: LNHDA, SQIVND (reference sequence). There are 15 residues in the CDR3. Original methodology: Nucleated cell number was recorded as an estimate derived from reference gene primer amplification. Measured with immunoSEQ multiplex PCR; TCRdb has only the in-frame clones, and not every one. V, J and clone size reflect that table, while D and trimming were determined from the DNA. The repertoire includes almost 80,000 clones, 80% to 95% of them detected once, and 0.7% to 0.9% sits in the top ten. This sequence joins TRBV19 and TRBJ1-3, with 11 positions matching TRBD1. Sequencing was done on a sample of peripheral blood. The source is an elderly woman with acute or convalescent COVID-19. The CDR3 reads CASSTDRGLGNTIYF. CDR3 nucleotides: TGTGCCAGTAGTACGGACAGGGGGCTCGGAAACACCATATATTTT.